This record covers a single TCR beta chain. The data originate from a study of blood T cell repertoires in COVID-19. The overall study: Samples taken during acute and convalescent COVID-19 were collected in the United States, Italy and Spain.

In the authors' workflow: Amplification of reference gene primers was used by the study to estimate nucleated cell counts. Clones were sequenced by immunoSEQ multiplex PCR, and TCRdb holds only the in-frame ones, with some missing. That table gives V, J and clone size, and the DNA gave D and trimming. The sample shows 250,000 or so clones, about 88% of them seen only once. Trimming cost V 1 base and J 5 bases; bases outside gene matches: 8. Germline CDR1 and CDR2: SGHDT and YYEEEE. CDR3 length: 15 residues. This receptor was taken from a middle-aged woman who had recovered from COVID-19. The sample was peripheral blood. This chain connects TRBV5-6 to TRBJ2-7; 8 bases fit TRBD1. The CDR3 loop is CASSLWQGALHEQYF. The CDR3 DNA reads TGTGCCAGCAGCTTGTGGCAGGGGGCTCTGCACGAGCAGTACTTC.